The present T cell receptor beta chain was sequenced within a study of cytomegalovirus exposure and HLA in healthy donors. Background on the study: As an earlier analysis found, roughly 180 million T cells yielded about 120 million unique TCR beta sequences.

With respect to this clone: What it binds is not known.

The study's findings and limits: In a later analysis, the majority of CMV-associated beta chains seemingly showed HLA restriction.

Per germline, CDR1 SEHNR and CDR2 FQNEAQ (reference sequence). This CDR3 is 15 amino acids long. Trimming cost V 1 base and J 4 bases, with 13 bases left between them. PCR involved 60 Vbeta and 13 Jbeta primers. Only in-frame clones appear in the TCRdb table, and some are missing; sequencing was by immunoSEQ multiplex PCR. The sample comprises more than 65,000 clones, approximately 81% of which are singletons, and about 6.2% rests with the top ten. The receptor was isolated from a woman aged 45-59 years in good health and CMV-seropositive. The sample was PBMCs. The chain combines TRBV7-9 with TRBJ1-2; D gene unclear. The CDR3 DNA reads TGTGCCAGCAGCTTAGATCCGTCGAACACCTATGGCTACACCTTC. Protein sequence: CASSLDPSNTYGYTF.